This paragraph covers one TCR beta chain sequence. No antigen is known for it. Base qualities are missing; no much larger clone stands one base away. CDR3 length: 20 amino acids, cysteine to phenylalanine. The read is trimmed to its CDR3 DNA, 60 bases read in frame from base 1. From a lookup of the germline V gene, CDR1 and CDR2 are SGDLS and YYNGEE. Unmatched junction bases come to 24, with V trimmed by 3 bases and J by 5 bases. The data belong to a study of T cells in Graves' hyperthyroidism and ophthalmopathy (dated 2019 in TCRdb). At the level of the whole study: A discovery cohort of about a hundred patients, roughly 40 with Graves' ophthalmopathy and 55 to 60 with stable Graves' hyperthyroidism, was used to find distinguishing TCR V-J signatures. Once sampling was done, hyperthyroidism patients were given methimazole at a starting dose of 30 mg daily, whereas ophthalmopathy patients were given high-dose intravenous methylprednisolone. Prospective prediction of ophthalmopathy was tested in an independent validation cohort of about 19 hyperthyroidism patients and 17 patients who later progressed to ophthalmopathy. Thyroid tissue and blood T-cell repertoires from roughly six Graves' hyperthyroidism patients were also compared in the study. For training and testing, the 80 to 100 patients in the discovery cohort were randomly divided in a 7:3 ratio. TCR Vbeta CDR3 sequencing of around 130 peripheral blood samples (roughly 41 ophthalmopathy, 75 to 85 hyperthyroidism and some 17 progressor patients) is reported in the paper.

The study excluded patients with uncontrolled infections, other autoimmune diseases, pregnancy or lactation. Diagnoses were based on clinical symptoms, serum thyroxine and TRAb, thyroid ultrasound and orbital computed tomography. Total RNA was extracted with Trizol reagent, and quality was checked on an Agilent 2100 Bioanalyzer. Study-wide conclusions, independent of this receptor: In validation, the model predicted progression to ophthalmopathy with around 71% sensitivity and less than 75% specificity, a median of about six months before onset. Blood samples also contained most of the expanded thyroid clonotypes (frequency above 0.001), which suggests that blood repertoires may reflect thyroid immune responses. A 13 V-J signature model separated ophthalmopathy from stable hyperthyroidism, with roughly 88% sensitivity and about 81% specificity in cross-validation and 80%/75% in testing. Sample size was not statistically predetermined, and investigators were not blinded to group allocation.

The TCR beta CDR3 regions were amplified from RNA transcripts. A first-round RT-PCR of the TCR CDR3 used the HTBI primer set with the Qiagen OneStep RT-PCR kit. Libraries were constructed in a second round of multiplex PCR, after which size selection and purification were carried out. Sequencing of the libraries was done on an Illumina HiSeq2000 using paired-end 100 bp reads. Concerning the study's data processing: SOAPnuke was used to process the raw data, throwing out any read that contained adapters or uncalled bases, had a mean Phred below 15, or lacked an exact constant-primer or identifier match. High-quality paired reads were merged using COPE v1.2.5, and each unique nucleotide sequence was defined as a clonotype. MiTCR v1.1 was used to align the clonotypes against IMGT TRBV, TRBD and TRBJ reference segments. The analysis included only V-J combinations with a frequency above 0.0001, which together covered about 99% of the repertoires. A TCS score was defined as the ratio between F50 (clonal expansion) and ExV (chaos), using BLOSUM62-based TCRdist between CDR3 peptides within each V-J. Welch's t-statistics and random forest reduced around 550 V-J features to 13, which were used in a naive Bayes classifier (R e1071). The similarity between thyroid and blood repertoires was quantified using the Morisita-Horn index. TCRdb reprocessed the public reads (quality trimming at Q25 with fastp, clone calling with MiXCR) and kept in-frame beta chains. Each record represents a unique CDR3 protein, reported with the most common genes and DNA among its rows. These V and J calls are TCRdb output, not the study's own analysis. A total of approximately 700,000 distinct CDR3 sequences appear in this sample, over 40% of them only once. The top ten clones comprise less than 9.5% of the sample.

This chain is built from TRBV9 and TRBJ1-1, with 8 bases matching TRBD1. The sequencing input was peripheral blood or thyroid tissue (not recorded which). The TCR was taken from an adult man with Graves' disease, either hyperthyroidism or ophthalmopathy (not recorded which). Read as DNA, the sequence is TGTGCCAGCAGCGCTCTTCCGGGACAGGCTATACCCCGGCTGGGAACTGAAGCTTTCTTT. Its protein is CASSALPGQAIPRLGTEAFF.